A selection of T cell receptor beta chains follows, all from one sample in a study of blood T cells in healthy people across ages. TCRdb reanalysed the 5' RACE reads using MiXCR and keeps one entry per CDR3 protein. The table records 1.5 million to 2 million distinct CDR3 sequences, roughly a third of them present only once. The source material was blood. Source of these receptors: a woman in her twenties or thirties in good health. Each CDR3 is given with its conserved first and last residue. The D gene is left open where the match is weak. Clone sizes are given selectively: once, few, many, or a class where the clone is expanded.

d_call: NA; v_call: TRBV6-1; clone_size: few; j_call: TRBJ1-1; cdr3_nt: TGTGCCAGCATGTTAGCAAACACTGAAGCTTTCTTT; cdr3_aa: CASMLANTEAFF
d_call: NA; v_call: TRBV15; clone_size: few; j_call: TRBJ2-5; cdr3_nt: TGTGCCACCAGCAGACACCAGGGGCGAGAGACCCAGTACTTC; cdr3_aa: CATSRHQGRETQYF
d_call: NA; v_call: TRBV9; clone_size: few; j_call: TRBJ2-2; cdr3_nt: TGTGCCAGCAGCGTAGACACAGGTTCGAACACCGGGGAGCTGTTTTTT; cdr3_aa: CASSVDTGSNTGELFF
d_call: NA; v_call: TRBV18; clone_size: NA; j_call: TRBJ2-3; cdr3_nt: TGTGCCAGCTCACCACTGATGGGAGTAAACGCAGATACGCAGTATTTT; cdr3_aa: CASSPLMGVNADTQYF
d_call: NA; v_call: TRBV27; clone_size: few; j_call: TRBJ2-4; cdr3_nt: TGTGCCAGCAGCCCTAGAGTTCTTGTATCGGAAAACATTCAGTACTTC; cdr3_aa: CASSPRVLVSENIQYF
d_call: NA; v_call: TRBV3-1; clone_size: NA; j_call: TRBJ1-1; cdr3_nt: TGTGCCAGCAGCCAAGCTTTAAGTATCACTGAAGCTTTCTTT; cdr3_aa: CASSQALSITEAFF
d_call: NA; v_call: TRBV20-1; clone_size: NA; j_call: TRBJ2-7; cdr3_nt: TGCAGTGCTAGACAGGTATACTCCTACGAGCAGTACTTC; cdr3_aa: CSARQVYSYEQYF
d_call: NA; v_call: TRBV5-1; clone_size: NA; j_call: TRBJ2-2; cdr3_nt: TGCGCCAGCAGCACCTCGGGGGGCCCCGAGCTGTTTTTT; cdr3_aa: CASSTSGGPELFF
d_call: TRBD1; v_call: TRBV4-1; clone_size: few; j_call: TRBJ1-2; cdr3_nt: TGCGCCAGCAGCCAAGAAGGGACAGGGGGCTATGGCTACACCTTC; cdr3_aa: CASSQEGTGGYGYTF
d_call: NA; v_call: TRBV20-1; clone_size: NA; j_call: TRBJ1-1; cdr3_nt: TGCACCAGACCGGAGGTTGGAGAAGCTTTCTTT; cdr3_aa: CTRPEVGEAFF
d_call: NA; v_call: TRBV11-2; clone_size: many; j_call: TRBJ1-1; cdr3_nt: TGTGCCAGCTCCGATATGAACACTGAAGCTTTCTTT; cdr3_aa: CASSDMNTEAFF
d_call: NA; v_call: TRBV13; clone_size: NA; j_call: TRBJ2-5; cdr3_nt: TGTGCCAGCAGCTCCACGAGGATTGGGCCCGGGCCCCAGTACTTC; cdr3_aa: CASSSTRIGPGPQYF
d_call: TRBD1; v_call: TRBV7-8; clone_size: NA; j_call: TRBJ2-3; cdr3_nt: TGTGCCAGCAGCGAAGGGACAGCACGCACAGATACGCAGTATTTT; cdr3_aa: CASSEGTARTDTQYF
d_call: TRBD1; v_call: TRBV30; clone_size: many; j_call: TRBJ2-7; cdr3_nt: TGTGCCTGGAGTGCCGCCGGACAGGTCTACGAGCAGTACTTC; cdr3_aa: CAWSAAGQVYEQYF
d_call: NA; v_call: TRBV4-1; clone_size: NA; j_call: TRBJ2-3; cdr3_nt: TGCGCCAGCAGCCAAGAGGTTCCCGGTGGGCATACGCAGTATTTT; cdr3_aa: CASSQEVPGGHTQYF
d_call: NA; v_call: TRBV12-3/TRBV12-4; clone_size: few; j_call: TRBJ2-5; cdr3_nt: TGTGCCAGCAGGGTTGGGGCAGGGAGTATGGAGACCCAGTACTTC; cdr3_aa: CASRVGAGSMETQYF
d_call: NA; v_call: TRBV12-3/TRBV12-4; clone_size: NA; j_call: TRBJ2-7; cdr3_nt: TGTGCCAGCAGCATGACAGCGAACACCTACGAGCAGTACTTC; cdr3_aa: CASSMTANTYEQYF
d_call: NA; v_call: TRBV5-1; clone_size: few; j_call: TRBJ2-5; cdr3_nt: TGCGCCAGCAGCTCCAATTTTGGTCGCCAAGAGACCCAGTACTTC; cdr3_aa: CASSSNFGRQETQYF
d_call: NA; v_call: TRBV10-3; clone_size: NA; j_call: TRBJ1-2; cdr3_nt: TGTGCCATCAGTGAGGGACGAGAGTACACCTTC; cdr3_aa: CAISEGREYTF
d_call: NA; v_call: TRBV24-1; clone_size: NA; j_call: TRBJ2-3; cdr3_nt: TGTGCCACCCGGATCTCAGGTACAGATACGCAGTATTTT; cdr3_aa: CATRISGTDTQYF
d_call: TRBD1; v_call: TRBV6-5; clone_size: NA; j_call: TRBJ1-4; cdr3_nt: TGTGCCAGCAGCCGGACCGGGACAGGGAGAGAAAAACTGTTTTTT; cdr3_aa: CASSRTGTGREKLFF
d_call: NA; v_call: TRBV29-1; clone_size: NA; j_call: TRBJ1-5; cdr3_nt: TGCAGCGTGGGGGGGGACAGCAATCAGCCCCAGCATTTT; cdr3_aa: CSVGGDSNQPQHF
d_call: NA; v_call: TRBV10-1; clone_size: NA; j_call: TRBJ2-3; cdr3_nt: TGCGCCAGCAGTGAGGGACAGCGGAGATACACAGATACGCAGTATTTT; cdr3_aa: CASSEGQRRYTDTQYF
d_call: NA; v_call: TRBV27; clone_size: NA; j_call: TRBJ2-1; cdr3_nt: TGTGCCAGCAGTTTAATGGCCGTCTCCTACAATGAGCAGTTCTTC; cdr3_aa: CASSLMAVSYNEQFF
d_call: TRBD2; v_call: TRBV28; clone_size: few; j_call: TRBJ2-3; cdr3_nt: TGTGCCAGCAGTTTATCGCCTAGCGGGAGGGCAGATACGCAGTATTTT; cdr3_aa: CASSLSPSGRADTQYF
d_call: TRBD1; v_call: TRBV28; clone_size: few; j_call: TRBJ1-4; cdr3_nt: TGTGCCAGCAGTGAGACAGGGACTAATGAAAAACTGTTTTTT; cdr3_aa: CASSETGTNEKLFF
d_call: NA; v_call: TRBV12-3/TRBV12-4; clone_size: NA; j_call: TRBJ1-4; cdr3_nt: TGTGCCAGCAGTTTATCGACAGGAGATTATGAAAAACTGTTTTTT; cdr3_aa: CASSLSTGDYEKLFF
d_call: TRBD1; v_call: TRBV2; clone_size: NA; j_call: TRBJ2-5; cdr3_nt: TGTGCCAGCAGGGCCGGGACAGGGTGGGAGACCCAGTACTTC; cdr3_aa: CASRAGTGWETQYF
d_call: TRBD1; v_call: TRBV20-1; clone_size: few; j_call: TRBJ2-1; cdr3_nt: TGCAGTGCCCGGGGACAGGCTGACTACAATGAGCAGTTCTTC; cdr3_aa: CSARGQADYNEQFF
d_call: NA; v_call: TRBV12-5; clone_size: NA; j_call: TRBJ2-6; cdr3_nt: TGTGCTAGTGGTTTGGTACAGCTGGGGGGCAGTATCTCTGGGGCCAACGTCCTGACTTTC; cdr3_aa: CASGLVQLGGSISGANVLTF
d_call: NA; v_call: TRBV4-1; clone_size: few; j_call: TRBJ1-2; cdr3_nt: TGCGCCAGCAGCCAAGACGCAGGGTCTCTCTCTAACTATGGCTACACCTTC; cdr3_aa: CASSQDAGSLSNYGYTF
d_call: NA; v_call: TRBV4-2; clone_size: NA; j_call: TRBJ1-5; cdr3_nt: TGTGCCAGCAGCCAACTGGGGGACGGGCCCCAGCATTTT; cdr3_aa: CASSQLGDGPQHF
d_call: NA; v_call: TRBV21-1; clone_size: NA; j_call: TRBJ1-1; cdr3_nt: TGTGCCAGCAGCCCGACCCCTCTAACTGAAGCTTTCTTT; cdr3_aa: CASSPTPLTEAFF
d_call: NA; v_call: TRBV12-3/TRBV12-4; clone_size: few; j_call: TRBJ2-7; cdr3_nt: TGTGCCAGCAGTACAGGGAGCATGGTACACGAGCAGTACTTC; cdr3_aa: CASSTGSMVHEQYF
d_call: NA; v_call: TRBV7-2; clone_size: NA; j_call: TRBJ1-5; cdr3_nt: TGTGCCAGCAGCCGCGCGGACCCTAGCCTTAGCAATCAGCCCCAGCATTTT; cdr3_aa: CASSRADPSLSNQPQHF
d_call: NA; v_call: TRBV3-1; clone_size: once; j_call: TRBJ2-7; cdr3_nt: TGTGCCAGCGGGGCCGAGGGGCGTTACGAGCAGTACTTC; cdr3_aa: CASGAEGRYEQYF
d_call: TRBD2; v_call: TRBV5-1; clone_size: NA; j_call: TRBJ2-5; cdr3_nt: TGCGCCAGCAGCACCGGAGGCGGGGGGACCCAGTACTTC; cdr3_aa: CASSTGGGGTQYF
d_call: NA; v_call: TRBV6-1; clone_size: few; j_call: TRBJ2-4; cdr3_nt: TGTGCCAGCAGCCTGCCAGGGAAATCGGACATTCAGTACTTC; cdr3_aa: CASSLPGKSDIQYF
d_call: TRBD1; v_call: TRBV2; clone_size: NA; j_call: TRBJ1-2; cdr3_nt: TGTGCCAGCAGCCAACCCGGGACAGACTATGGCTACACCTTC; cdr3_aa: CASSQPGTDYGYTF
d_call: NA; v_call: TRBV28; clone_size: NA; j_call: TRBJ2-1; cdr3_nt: TGTGCCAGCAGCCCTCAGGATTTAGACAATGAGCAGTTCTTC; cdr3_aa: CASSPQDLDNEQFF
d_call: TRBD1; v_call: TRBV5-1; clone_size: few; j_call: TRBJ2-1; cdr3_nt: TGCGCCAGCAGCACCGGACAGGGCAAAAACAATGAGCAGTTCTTC; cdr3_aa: CASSTGQGKNNEQFF
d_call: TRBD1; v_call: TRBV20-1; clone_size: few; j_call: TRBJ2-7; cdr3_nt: TGCAGTGCTCGATTCTTAGGACAGGGCGGGGACGAGCAGTACTTC; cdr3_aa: CSARFLGQGGDEQYF
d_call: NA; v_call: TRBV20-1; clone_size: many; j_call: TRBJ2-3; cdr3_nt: TGCAGTGCTAGAGCAAGACCTAGCACAGATACGCAGTATTTT; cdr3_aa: CSARARPSTDTQYF